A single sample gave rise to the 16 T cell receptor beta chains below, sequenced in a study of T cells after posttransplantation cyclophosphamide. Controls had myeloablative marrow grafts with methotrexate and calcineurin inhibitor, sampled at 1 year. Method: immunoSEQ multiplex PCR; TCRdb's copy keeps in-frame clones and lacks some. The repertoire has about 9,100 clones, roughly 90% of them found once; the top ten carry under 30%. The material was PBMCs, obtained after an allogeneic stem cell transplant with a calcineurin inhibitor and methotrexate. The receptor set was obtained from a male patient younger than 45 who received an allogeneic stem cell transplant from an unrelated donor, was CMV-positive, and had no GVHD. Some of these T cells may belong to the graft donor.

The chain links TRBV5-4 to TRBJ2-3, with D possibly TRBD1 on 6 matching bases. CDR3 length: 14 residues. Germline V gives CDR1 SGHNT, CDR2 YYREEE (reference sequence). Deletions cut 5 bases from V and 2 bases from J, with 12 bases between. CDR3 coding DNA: TGTGCCAGCAGACCCAGACAGGACACAGATACGCAGTATTTT. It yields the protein CASRPRQDTDTQYF.

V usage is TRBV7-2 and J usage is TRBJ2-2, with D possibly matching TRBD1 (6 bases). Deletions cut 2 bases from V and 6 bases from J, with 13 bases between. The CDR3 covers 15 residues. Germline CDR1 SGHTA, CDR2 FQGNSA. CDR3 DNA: TGTGCCAGCAGCTTAAGGCTAGCAGGGGCCGGGGAGCTGTTTTTT. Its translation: CASSLRLAGAGELFF.

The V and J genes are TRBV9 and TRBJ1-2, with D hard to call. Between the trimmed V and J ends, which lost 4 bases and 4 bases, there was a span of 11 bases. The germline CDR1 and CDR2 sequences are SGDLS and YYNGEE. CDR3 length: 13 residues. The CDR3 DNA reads TGTGCCAGCAGCTCATTGGAGGGCTATGGCTACACCTTC. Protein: CASSSLEGYGYTF.

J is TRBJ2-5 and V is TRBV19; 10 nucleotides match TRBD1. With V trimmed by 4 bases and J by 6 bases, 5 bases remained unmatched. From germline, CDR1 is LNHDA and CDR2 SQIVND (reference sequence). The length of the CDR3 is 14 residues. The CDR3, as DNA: TGTGCCAGTAGTAACGACAGGGGGCGAAAGACCCAGTACTTC. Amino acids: CASSNDRGRKTQYF.

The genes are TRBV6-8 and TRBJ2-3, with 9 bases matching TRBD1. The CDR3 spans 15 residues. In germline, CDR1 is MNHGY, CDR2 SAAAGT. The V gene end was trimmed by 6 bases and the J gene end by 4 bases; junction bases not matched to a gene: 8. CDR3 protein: CASSHGTGLPDTQYF. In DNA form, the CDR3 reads TGTGCCAGCAGCCATGGGACAGGGTTGCCAGATACGCAGTATTTT.

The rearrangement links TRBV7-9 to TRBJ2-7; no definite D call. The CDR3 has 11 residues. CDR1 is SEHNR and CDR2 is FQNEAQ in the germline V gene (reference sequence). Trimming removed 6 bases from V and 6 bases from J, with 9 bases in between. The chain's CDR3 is CASSVRLEQYF. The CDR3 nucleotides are TGTGCCAGCAGTGTGAGGCTCGAGCAGTACTTC.

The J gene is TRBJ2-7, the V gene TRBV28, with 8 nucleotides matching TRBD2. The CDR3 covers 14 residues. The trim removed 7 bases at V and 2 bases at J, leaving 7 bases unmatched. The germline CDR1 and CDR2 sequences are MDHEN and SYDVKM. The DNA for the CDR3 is TGTGCCAGCAAGGAGCGGGAGTTACCCTACGAGCAGTACTTC. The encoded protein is CASKERELPYEQYF.

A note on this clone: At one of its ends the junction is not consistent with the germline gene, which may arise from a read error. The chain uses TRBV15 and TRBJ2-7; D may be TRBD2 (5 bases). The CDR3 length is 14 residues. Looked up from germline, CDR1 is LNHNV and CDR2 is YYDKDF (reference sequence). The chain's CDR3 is CATYCKLASHEQYF. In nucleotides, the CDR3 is TGTGCCACCTACTGTAAGCTAGCCTCCCACGAGCAGTACTTC.

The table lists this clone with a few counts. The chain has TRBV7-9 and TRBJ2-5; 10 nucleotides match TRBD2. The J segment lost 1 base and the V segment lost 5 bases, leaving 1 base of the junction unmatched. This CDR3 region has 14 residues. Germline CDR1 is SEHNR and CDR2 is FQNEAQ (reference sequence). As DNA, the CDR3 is TGTGCCAGCAGCGCTAGCGGGGGCCAAGAGACCCAGTACTTC. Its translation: CASSASGGQETQYF.

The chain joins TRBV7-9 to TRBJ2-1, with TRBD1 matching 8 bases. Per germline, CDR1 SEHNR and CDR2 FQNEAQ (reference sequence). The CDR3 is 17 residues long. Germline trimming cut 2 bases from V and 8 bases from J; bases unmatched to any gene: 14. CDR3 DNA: TGTGCCAGCAGCTTAAGACAGGGGTGGGGTGAAATGGATGAGCAGTTCTTC. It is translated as CASSLRQGWGEMDEQFF. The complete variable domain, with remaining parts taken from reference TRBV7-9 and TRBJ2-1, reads DTGVSQNPRHKITKRGQNVTFRCDPISEHNRLYWYRQTLGQGPEFLTYFQNEAQLEKSRLLSDRFSAERPKGSFSTLEIQRTEQGDSAMYLCASSLRQGWGEMDEQFFGPGTRLTVL.

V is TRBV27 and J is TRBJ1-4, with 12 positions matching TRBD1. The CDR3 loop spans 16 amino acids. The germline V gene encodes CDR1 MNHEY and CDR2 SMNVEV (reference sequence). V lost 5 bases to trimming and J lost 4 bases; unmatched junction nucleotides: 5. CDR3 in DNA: TGTGCCAGCAGTATGGGACAGGGGGCTGTTAATGAAAAACTGTTTTTT. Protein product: CASSMGQGAVNEKLFF.

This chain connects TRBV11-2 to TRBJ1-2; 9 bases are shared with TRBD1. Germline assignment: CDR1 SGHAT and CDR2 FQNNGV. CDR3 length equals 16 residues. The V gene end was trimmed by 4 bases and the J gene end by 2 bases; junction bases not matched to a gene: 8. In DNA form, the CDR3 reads TGTGCCAGCAGCTCATTGGGGGACAGGGCAAACTATGGCTACACCTTC. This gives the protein CASSSLGDRANYGYTF. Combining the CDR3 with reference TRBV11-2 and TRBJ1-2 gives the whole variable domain EAGVAQSPRYKIIEKRQSVAFWCNPISGHATLYWYQQILGQGPKLLIQFQNNGVVDDSQLPKDRFSAERLKGVDSTLKIQPAKLEDSAVYLCASSSLGDRANYGYTFGSGTRLTVV.

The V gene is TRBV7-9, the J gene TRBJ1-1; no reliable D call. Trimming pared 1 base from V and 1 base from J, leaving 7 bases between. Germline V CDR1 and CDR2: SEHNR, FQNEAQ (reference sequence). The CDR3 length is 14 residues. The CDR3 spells CASSLGAQNTEAFF. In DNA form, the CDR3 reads TGTGCCAGCAGCTTAGGGGCCCAGAACACTGAAGCTTTCTTT. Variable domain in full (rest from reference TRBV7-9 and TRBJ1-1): DTGVSQNPRHKITKRGQNVTFRCDPISEHNRLYWYRQTLGQGPEFLTYFQNEAQLEKSRLLSDRFSAERPKGSFSTLEIQRTEQGDSAMYLCASSLGAQNTEAFFGQGTRLTVV.

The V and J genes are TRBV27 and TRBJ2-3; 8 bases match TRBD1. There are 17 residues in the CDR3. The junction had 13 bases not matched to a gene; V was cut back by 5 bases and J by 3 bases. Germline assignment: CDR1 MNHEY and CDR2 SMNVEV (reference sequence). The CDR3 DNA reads TGTGCCAGCAGTCAGCTTCCCAGGACAGGGTGGACAGATACGCAGTATTTT. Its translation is CASSQLPRTGWTDTQYF.

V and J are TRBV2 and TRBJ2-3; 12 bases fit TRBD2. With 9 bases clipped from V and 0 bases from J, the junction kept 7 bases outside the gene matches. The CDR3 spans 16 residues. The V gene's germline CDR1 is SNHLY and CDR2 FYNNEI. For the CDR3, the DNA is TGTGCCAGTACCGGGACTAGCGGGTTTAGCACAGATACGCAGTATTTT. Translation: CASTGTSGFSTDTQYF. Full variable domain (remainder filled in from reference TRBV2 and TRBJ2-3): EPEVTQTPSHQVTQMGQEVILRCVPISNHLYFYWYRQILGQKVEFLVSFYNNEISEKSEIFDDQFSVERPDGSNFTLKIRSTKLEDSAMYFCASTGTSGFSTDTQYFGPGTRLTVL.

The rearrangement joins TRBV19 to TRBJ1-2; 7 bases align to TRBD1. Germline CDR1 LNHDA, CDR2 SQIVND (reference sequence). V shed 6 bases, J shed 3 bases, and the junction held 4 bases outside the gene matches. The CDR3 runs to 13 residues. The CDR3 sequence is CASRTQGYYGYTF. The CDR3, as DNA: TGTGCCAGTAGGACACAGGGGTACTATGGCTACACCTTC.